This TCR beta chain emerged from a study of T cells after yellow fever vaccination. This clonotype was observed at least ten times. Its antigen is undetermined. This CDR3 has 16 amino acids. With 1 base removed from V and 1 base from J, the gap between germline ends came to 10 bases. Looked up from germline, CDR1 is LGHNA and CDR2 is YSLEER. The study's findings and limits: The booster saw the reappearance of most primary-vaccination clones (approximately 97% CD4, almost 90% CD8). Across the CD4 and CD8 compartments, a small share of clonotypes was present in both.

Template switching with 5'RACE generated the TCR cDNA and added a universal primer site and UMIs. MiXCR, run by TCRdb on the 5' RACE reads, gives a single entry per CDR3 protein. Among 25,000 to 35,000 distinct CDR3 sequences listed, around 4.8% were seen once. The chain links TRBV4-3 to TRBJ2-2; D may correspond to TRBD1 or TRBD2 (5 bases each). The TCR was taken from a man under 40 who received the YFV17D yellow fever vaccine. The sample was CD8+ T cells sorted from PBMCs, taken 5 days after the yellow fever booster vaccination. As DNA, the CDR3 is TGCGCCAGCAGCCAAGCTACTAGGGGGAACACCGGGGAGCTGTTTTTT. Translation: CASSQATRGNTGELFF.